These 19 T cell receptor beta chains came from one sample sequenced in a study of cytomegalovirus exposure and HLA in healthy donors. PCR was performed using 60 Vbeta and 13 Jbeta primers. TCRdb's copy holds only in-frame clones and misses some; the assay was immunoSEQ multiplex PCR. Found here are 130,000 to 150,000 clones, about 70% of them singletons; the top ten hold approximately 4%. Sequencing used PBMCs. The receptors stem from a man between 18 and 35 years old in good health and CMV-seronegative.

The chain has TRBV7-2 and TRBJ2-3, with 15 positions matching TRBD2. Germline loops: CDR1 SGHTA, CDR2 FQGNSA. V lost 1 base and J lost 4; bases outside the gene matches: 6. The CDR3 totals 18 residues. The CDR3 DNA reads TGTGCCAGCAGCTTAGGCCCCGGACTAGCGGGAGGGGCAGATACGCAGTATTTT. The encoded protein is CASSLGPGLAGGADTQYF.

The chain uses TRBV13 and TRBJ2-1; TRBD2 aligns across 15 bases. The germline CDR1 and CDR2 sequences are PRHDT and FYEKMQ (reference sequence). The CDR3 extends over 15 amino acids. Trimming removed 3 bases from V and 6 bases from J; junction bases left unmatched: 0. The CDR3 reads CASSLGLAGGNEQFF. For the CDR3, the DNA is TGTGCCAGCAGCTTGGGACTAGCGGGAGGCAATGAGCAGTTCTTC.

On this clone: This same CDR3 is encoded by further DNA sequences in the sample. The chain links TRBV7-2 to TRBJ2-5, with a tentative D call TRBD1 (5 bases). CDR1 is SGHTA and CDR2 is FQGNSA in the germline V gene. Trimming took off 3 bases at V and 4 bases at J, with 9 bases between the two ends. This CDR3 spans 13 amino acids. The CDR3 is CASSLGQGETQYF. The CDR3 nucleotides read TGTGCCAGCAGCTTGGGGCAAGGAGAGACCCAGTACTTC.

The CDR3 DNA reads TGTGCCAGCAGTGAATTGACAGGGGGGACTGAAGCTTTCTTT. Protein: CASSELTGGTEAFF. The genes are TRBV6-1 and TRBJ1-1, with 9 positions matching TRBD1. Germline-derived CDR1 and CDR2 are MNHNS and SASEGT. J was trimmed by 5 bases and V by 2 bases; bases with no gene match: 3. The CDR3 has 14 residues.

The rearrangement uses TRBV6-5 and TRBJ2-2; TRBD1 aligns across 7 bases. The germline gives CDR1 MNHEY, CDR2 SVGAGI. The V segment lost 5 bases and the J segment 6 bases; nucleotides outside the gene matches: 9. This CDR3 region has 15 residues. CDR3 nucleotides: TGTGCCAGCAGTCGACAGGGTTTTGGAGCCGGGGAGCTGTTTTTT. It specifies CASSRQGFGAGELFF.

The chain has TRBV5-6 and TRBJ2-3; D remains ambiguous. The V end lost 1 base, the J end lost 0 bases, and 9 bases lay between the germline ends. Per germline, CDR1 SGHDT and CDR2 YYEEEE. CDR3 length: 15 amino acids. CDR3 coding DNA: TGTGCCAGCAGCTTGTTTCAAACTAGCACAGATACGCAGTATTTT. Residues: CASSLFQTSTDTQYF.

This rearrangement joins TRBV19 to TRBJ2-3; 9 positions agree with TRBD2. V shed 6 bases, J shed 2 bases, and the junction held 12 bases outside the gene matches. Germline CDR1 is LNHDA and CDR2 is SQIVND (reference sequence). CDR3 size: 17 residues. CDR3 residues: CASSSQVGLADTDTQYF. In DNA, the CDR3 is TGTGCCAGTAGCTCACAGGTGGGACTAGCCGACACAGATACGCAGTATTTT.

The CDR3 spells CASSQLTGNTGELFF. The CDR3 DNA reads TGTGCCAGCAGTCAGCTGACAGGGAACACCGGGGAGCTGTTTTTT. The V call is TRBV2, the J call TRBJ2-2, with D tentatively TRBD1 (6 bases). V gave up 5 bases and J gave up 1 base, with 11 bases separating them. This CDR3 is built from 15 residues. Germline values: CDR1 SNHLY, CDR2 FYNNEI.

The chain recombines TRBV27 with TRBJ1-5, with D perhaps TRBD1 (6 bases). This CDR3 region has 16 residues. Germline CDR1 MNHEY, CDR2 SMNVEV (reference sequence). V shed 3 bases and J shed 2 bases, with 14 bases lying between them. As DNA, the CDR3 is TGTGCCAGCAGTTTTATAGGGGGTGTTGGCAATCAGCCCCAGCATTTT. Residues: CASSFIGGVGNQPQHF.

V usage is TRBV4-1 and J usage is TRBJ2-5; the match to TRBD1 covers 9 bases. The junction had 7 bases not matched to a gene; V was cut back by 4 bases and J by 4 bases. CDR1 and CDR2 from the germline V gene are MGHRA and YSYEKL. The CDR3 has 15 amino acids. The CDR3 nucleotides read TGCGCCAGCAGCCCGGCCGGGACAGGGCTAGAGACCCAGTACTTC. Residues: CASSPAGTGLETQYF.

The sample holds a few counts of this clone. The chain links TRBV18 to TRBJ1-1, with TRBD1 identical over 8 bases. Germline trimming cut 3 bases from V and 0 bases from J; bases unmatched to any gene: 3. Germline V CDR1 and CDR2: KGHSH, LQKENI. This CDR3 has 15 amino acids. CDR3 in amino acids: CASSPDREMNTEAFF. CDR3 in DNA: TGTGCCAGCTCACCGGACAGGGAAATGAACACTGAAGCTTTCTTT.

Of note for this clone: At one end the junction does not follow the germline gene, possibly because of a read error. The chain links TRBV28 to TRBJ1-1; D is possibly TRBD1 (6 bases). There are 12 residues in the CDR3. Germline V gene sequence: CDR1 MDHEN, CDR2 SYDVKM. In nucleotides, the CDR3 is TGTGCCAGCAGTCAAACCGGGACAACGGAACGCTTT. This translates into CASSQTGTTERF.

This clone has just a few counts. The gene calls are TRBV6-5 and TRBJ1-3; TRBD1 might be the D (5 bases). This CDR3 contains 15 residues. Trimming shortened V by 5 bases and J by 4 bases, and 15 bases separated the two germline ends. CDR1 is MNHEY, CDR2 SVGAGI, per germline. Here the CDR3 reads CASSPQGLEGNTIYF. The CDR3 DNA follows: TGTGCCAGCAGTCCCCAGGGTCTCGAAGGAAACACCATATATTTT.

The chain has TRBV28 and TRBJ2-3; TRBD2 might be the D (5 bases). The germline gives CDR1 MDHEN, CDR2 SYDVKM. This CDR3 region has 15 residues. Trimming stripped 6 bases from V and 2 bases from J, with 15 bases between. The CDR3 DNA follows: TGTGCCAGCAGCCATCCTCGGACTGCCACAGATACGCAGTATTTT. Protein: CASSHPRTATDTQYF.

This chain uses TRBV9 with TRBJ1-1, with D unresolved. Germline V gene lookup returns CDR1 SGDLS and CDR2 YYNGEE. There are 14 residues in the CDR3. Between the trimmed V and J ends, which lost 9 bases and 1 base, there was a span of 16 bases. CDR3 protein: CATSPTAGNTEAFF. As DNA, the CDR3 is TGTGCCACCTCTCCCACAGCCGGGAACACTGAAGCTTTCTTT.

V gene TRBV28 combines with J gene TRBJ2-7; D gene unclear. Germline CDR1 is MDHEN and CDR2 is SYDVKM. The CDR3 has 13 residues. Trimming shortened V by 6 bases and J by 6 bases, and 15 bases separated the two germline ends. CDR3 nucleotide sequence: TGTGCCAGCAGAGCGCCCGGTCCGCTCGAGCAGTACTTC. Amino acids: CASRAPGPLEQYF.

The chain joins TRBV28 to TRBJ1-5; TRBD1 is a possible D gene (6 bases). The CDR3 contains 15 residues. Trimming removed 4 bases from V and 9 bases from J, with 19 bases in between. Germline assignment: CDR1 MDHEN and CDR2 SYDVKM. CDR3 loop: CASSSPAGADPPQHF. The CDR3 DNA sequence: TGTGCCAGCAGTTCCCCCGCAGGGGCGGATCCGCCCCAGCATTTT.

This clone appeared a few times. The rearrangement uses TRBV30 and TRBJ2-7; 8 nucleotides agree with TRBD1. V trimming: 4 bases; J trimming: 2 bases; junction bases outside the gene matches: 10. Germline-derived CDR1 and CDR2 are GTSNPN and SVGIG (reference sequence). The CDR3 runs to 15 residues. The CDR3 sequence: CAWTTKPGGTYEQYF. The CDR3 DNA is TGTGCCTGGACCACCAAACCAGGGGGCACCTACGAGCAGTACTTC.

V is TRBV6-4 and J is TRBJ2-3; 8 nucleotides agree with TRBD2. The CDR3 has 14 amino acids. The germline CDR1 and CDR2 sequences are MRHNA and SNTAGT. Germline trimming cut 4 bases from V and 3 bases from J; bases unmatched to any gene: 3. The CDR3 nucleotides read TGTGCCAGCAGTGTAGAGCGGGAGACAGATACGCAGTATTTT. As protein: CASSVERETDTQYF.